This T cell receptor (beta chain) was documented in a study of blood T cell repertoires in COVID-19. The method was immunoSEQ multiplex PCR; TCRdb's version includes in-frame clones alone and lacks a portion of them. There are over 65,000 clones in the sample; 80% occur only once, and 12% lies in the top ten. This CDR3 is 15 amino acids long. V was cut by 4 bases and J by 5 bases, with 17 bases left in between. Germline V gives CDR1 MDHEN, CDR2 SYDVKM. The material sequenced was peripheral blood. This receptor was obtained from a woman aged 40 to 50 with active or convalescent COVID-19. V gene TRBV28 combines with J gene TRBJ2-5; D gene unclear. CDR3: CASSSISPPRETQYF. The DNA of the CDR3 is TGTGCCAGCAGTTCGATATCCCCTCCTCGGGAGACCCAGTACTTC.